This T cell receptor beta chain is drawn from a study of human T cells and chemical hapten exposure. At the level of the study: Patients, mostly women, had alopecia areata, alopecia totalis or alopecia universalis.

Noted time point: patch test 2, 6 weeks after DPC sensitization. Treatment denoted: therapeutic diphenylcyclopropenone sensitization with weekly scalp DPC. Ten or more counts support this clonotype. TCRdb ran MiXCR on the RACE reads and lists one entry per CDR3 protein. The repertoire consists of 65,000 to 95,000 distinct CDR3 sequences, with approximately 7% occurring once and the leading ten covering 1% to 1.5%. This CDR3 contains 12 residues. V shed 8 bases and J shed 10 bases, with 12 bases lying between them. CDR1 MNHNY and CDR2 SVGAGI come from the germline V gene (reference sequence). The rearrangement uses TRBV6-6 and TRBJ1-6; TRBD1 might be the D (5 bases). Here the sequenced sample was whole blood, taken in connection with sensitization to the hapten diphenylcyclopropenone (DPC). This clonotype was obtained from a woman aged 30 to 39 with alopecia areata. Some clones in this sample may be carry-over from other donors' samples. The CDR3 sequence: CASWGRESPLHF. In nucleotides, the CDR3 is TGTGCCAGCTGGGGCAGGGAATCACCCCTCCACTTT.